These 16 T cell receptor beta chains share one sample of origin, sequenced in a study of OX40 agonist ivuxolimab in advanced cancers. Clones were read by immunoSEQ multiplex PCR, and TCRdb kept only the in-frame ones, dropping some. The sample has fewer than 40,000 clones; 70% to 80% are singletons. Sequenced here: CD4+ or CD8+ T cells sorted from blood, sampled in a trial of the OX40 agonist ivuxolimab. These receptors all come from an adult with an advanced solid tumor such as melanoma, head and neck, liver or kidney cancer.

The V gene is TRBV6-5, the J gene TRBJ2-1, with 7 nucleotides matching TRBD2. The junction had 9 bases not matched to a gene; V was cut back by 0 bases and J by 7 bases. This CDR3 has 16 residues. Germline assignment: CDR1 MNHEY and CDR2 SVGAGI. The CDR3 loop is CASSYSKGTKGNEQFF. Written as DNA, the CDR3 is TGTGCCAGCAGTTACTCGAAAGGGACTAAGGGTAATGAGCAGTTCTTC.

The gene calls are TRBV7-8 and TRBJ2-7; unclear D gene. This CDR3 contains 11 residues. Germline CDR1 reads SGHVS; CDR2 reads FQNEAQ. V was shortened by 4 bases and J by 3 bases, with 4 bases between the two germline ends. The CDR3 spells CASSSHYEQYF. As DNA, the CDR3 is TGTGCCAGCAGCTCCCACTACGAGCAGTACTTC.

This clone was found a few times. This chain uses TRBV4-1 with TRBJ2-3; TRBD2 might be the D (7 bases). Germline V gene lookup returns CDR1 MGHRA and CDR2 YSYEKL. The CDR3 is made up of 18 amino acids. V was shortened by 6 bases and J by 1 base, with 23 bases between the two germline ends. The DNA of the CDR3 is TGCGCCAGCAGTCGATGGAGAGGGGGGGCTCTGGGCACAGATACGCAGTATTTT. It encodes CASSRWRGGALGTDTQYF.

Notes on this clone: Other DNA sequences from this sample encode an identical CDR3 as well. Written as DNA, the CDR3 is TGTGCCTGGAGTGTACTAGGCTACGAGCAGTACTTC. Its protein is CAWSVLGYEQYF. The rearrangement joins TRBV30 to TRBJ2-7; possibly TRBD2 for D (5 bases). CDR1 is GTSNPN, CDR2 SVGIG, per germline (reference sequence). V was cut by 0 bases and J by 3 bases, with 6 bases left in between. The CDR3 has 12 residues.

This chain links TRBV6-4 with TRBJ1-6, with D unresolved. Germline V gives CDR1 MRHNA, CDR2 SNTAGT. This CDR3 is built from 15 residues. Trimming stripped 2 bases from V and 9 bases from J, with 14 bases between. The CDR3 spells CASSDEGIGRSPLHF. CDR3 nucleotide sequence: TGTGCCAGCAGTGACGAAGGGATAGGACGTTCACCCCTCCACTTT.

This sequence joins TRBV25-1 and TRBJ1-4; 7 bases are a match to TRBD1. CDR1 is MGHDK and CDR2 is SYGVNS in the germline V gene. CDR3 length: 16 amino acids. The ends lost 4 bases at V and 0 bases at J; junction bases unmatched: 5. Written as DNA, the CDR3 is TGTGCCAGCAGTGTCAACAGGGGTCCAACTAATGAAAAACTGTTTTTT. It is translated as CASSVNRGPTNEKLFF.

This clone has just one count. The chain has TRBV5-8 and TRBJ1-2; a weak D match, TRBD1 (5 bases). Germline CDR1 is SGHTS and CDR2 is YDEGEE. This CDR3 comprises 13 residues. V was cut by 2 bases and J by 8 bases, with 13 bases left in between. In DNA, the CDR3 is TGTGCCAGCAGCTTTAGGGGTTCTACAGGCTACACCTTC. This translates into CASSFRGSTGYTF. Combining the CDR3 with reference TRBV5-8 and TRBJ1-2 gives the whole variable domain EAGVTQSPTHLIKTRGQQATLRCSPISGHTSVYWYQQALGLGLQFLLWYDEGEERNRGNFPPRFSGRQFPNYSSELNVNALELEDSALYLCASSFRGSTGYTFGSGTRLTVV.

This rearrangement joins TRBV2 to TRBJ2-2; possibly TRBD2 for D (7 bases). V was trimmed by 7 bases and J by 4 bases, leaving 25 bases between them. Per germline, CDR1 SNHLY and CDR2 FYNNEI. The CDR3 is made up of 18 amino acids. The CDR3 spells CASIKKGLGGGLTGELFF. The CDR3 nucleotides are TGTGCCAGCATCAAGAAGGGGCTCGGCGGGGGCCTCACCGGGGAGCTGTTTTTT. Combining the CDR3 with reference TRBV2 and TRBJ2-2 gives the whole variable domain EPEVTQTPSHQVTQMGQEVILRCVPISNHLYFYWYRQILGQKVEFLVSFYNNEISEKSEIFDDQFSVERPDGSNFTLKIRSTKLEDSAMYFCASIKKGLGGGLTGELFFGEGSRLTVL.

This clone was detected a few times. CDR3 region: CASSDSRGAYNEQFF. DNA of the CDR3: TGCGCCAGCAGTGACTCGCGGGGGGCGTACAATGAGCAGTTCTTC. The J gene is TRBJ2-1, the V gene TRBV10-1, with TRBD2 identical over 8 bases. The J segment lost 4 bases and the V segment lost 3 bases, leaving 5 bases of the junction unmatched. Germline V gene data show CDR1 as WNHNN and CDR2 as SYGVQD (reference sequence). The CDR3 length is 15 residues.

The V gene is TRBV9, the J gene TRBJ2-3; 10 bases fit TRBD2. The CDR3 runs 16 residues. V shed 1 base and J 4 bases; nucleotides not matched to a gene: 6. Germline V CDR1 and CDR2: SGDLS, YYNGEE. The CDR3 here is CASSVKRGGRADTQYF. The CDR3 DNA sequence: TGTGCCAGCAGCGTAAAGCGGGGGGGCCGCGCAGATACGCAGTATTTT.

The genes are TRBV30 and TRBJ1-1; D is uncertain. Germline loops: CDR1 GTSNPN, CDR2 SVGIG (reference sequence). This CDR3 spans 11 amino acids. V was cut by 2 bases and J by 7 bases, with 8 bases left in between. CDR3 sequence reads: CAWSPDIEAFF. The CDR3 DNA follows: TGTGCCTGGAGTCCCGACATTGAAGCTTTCTTT.

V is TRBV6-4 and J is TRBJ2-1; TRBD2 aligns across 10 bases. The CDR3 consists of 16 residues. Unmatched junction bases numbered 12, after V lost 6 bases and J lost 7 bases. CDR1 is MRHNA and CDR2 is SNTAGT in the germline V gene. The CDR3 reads CASSGQAGGPGNEQFF. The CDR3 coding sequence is TGTGCCAGCAGCGGGCAAGCGGGGGGGCCGGGGAATGAGCAGTTCTTC.

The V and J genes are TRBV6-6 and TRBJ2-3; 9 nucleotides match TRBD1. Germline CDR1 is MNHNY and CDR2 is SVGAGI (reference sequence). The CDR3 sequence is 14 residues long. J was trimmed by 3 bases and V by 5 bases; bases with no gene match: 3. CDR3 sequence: CASSQQGATDTQYF. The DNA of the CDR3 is TGTGCCAGCAGTCAACAGGGGGCAACAGATACGCAGTATTTT.

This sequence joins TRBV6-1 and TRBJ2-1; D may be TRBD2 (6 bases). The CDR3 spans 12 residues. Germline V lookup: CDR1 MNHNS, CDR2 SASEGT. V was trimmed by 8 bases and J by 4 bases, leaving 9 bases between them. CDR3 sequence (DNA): TGTGCCAGCGGGGGGATATACAATGAGCAGTTCTTC. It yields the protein CASGGIYNEQFF.

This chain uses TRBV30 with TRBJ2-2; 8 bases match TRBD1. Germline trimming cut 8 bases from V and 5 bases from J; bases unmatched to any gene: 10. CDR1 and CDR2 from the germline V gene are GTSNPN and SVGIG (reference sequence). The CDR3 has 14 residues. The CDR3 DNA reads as TGTGCCCGCGGGCAGGGGGCGTGGACCGGGGAGCTGTTTTTT. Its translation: CARGQGAWTGELFF.

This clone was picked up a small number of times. The CDR3 DNA reads TGTGCCAGCAGTCAGGGACTGAATAACGCGCAGTATTTT. As protein: CASSQGLNNAQYF. V usage is TRBV2 and J usage is TRBJ2-3, with D tentatively TRBD2 (6 bases). Trimming removed 5 bases at V and 10 bases at J, with 16 bases between. The CDR3 spans 13 residues. CDR1 is SNHLY, CDR2 FYNNEI, per germline.